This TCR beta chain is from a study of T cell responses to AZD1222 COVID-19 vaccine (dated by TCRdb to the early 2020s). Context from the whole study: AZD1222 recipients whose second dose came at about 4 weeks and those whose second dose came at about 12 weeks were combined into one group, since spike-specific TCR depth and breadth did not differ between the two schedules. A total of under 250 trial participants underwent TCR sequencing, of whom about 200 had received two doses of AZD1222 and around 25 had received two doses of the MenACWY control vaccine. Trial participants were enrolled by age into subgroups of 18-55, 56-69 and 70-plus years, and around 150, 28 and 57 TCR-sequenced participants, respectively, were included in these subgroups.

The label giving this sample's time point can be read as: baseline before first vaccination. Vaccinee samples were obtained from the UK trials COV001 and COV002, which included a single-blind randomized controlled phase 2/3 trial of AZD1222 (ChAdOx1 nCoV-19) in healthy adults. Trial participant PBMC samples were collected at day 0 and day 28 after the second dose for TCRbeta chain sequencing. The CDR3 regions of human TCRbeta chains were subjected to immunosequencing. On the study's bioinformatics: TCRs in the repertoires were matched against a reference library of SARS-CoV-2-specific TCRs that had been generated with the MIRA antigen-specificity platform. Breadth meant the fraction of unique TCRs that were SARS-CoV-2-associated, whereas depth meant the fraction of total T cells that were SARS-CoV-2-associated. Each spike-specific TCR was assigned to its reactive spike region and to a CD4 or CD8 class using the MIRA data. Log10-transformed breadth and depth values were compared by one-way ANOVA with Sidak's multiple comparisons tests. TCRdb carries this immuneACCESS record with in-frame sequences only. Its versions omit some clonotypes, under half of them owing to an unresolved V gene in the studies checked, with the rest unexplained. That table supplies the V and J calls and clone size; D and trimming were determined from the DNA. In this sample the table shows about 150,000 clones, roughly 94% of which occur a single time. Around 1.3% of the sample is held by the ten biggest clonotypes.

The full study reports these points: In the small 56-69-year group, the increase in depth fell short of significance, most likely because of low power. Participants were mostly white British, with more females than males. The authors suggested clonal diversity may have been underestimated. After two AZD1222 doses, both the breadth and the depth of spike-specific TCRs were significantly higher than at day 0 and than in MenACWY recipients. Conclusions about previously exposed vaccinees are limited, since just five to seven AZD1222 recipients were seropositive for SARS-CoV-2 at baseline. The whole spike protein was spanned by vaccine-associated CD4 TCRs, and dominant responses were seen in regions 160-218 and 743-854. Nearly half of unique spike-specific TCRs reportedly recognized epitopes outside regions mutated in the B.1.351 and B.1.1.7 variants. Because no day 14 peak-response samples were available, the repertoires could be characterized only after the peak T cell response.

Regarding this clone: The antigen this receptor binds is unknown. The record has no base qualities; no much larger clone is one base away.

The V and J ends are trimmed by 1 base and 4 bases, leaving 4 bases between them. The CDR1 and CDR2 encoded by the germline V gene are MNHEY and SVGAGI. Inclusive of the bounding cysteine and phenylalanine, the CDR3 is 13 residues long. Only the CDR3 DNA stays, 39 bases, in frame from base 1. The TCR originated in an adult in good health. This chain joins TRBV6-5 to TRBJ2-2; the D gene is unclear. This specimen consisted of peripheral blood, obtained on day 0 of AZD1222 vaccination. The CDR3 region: CASSYWATGELFF. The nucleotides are TGTGCCAGCAGTTACTGGGCCACCGGGGAGCTGTTTTTT.